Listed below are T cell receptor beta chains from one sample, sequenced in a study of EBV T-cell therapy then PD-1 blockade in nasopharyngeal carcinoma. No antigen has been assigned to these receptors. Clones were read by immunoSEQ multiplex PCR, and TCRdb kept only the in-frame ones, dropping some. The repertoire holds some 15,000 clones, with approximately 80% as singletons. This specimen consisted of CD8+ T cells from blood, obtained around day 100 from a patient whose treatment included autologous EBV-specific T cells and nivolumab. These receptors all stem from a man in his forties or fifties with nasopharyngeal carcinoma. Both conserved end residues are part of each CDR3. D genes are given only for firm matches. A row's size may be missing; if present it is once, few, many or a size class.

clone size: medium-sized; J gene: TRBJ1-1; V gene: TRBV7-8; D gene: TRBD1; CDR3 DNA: TGTGCCAGCAGCGGTGGGACAGGGGGCACTGAAGCTTTCTTT; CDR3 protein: CASSGGTGGTEAFF
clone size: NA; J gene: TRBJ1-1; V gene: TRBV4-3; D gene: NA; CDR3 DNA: TGCGCCAGCAGCCAAATGACGGGCCTAATCCCTGAAGCTTTCTTT; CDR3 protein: CASSQMTGLIPEAFF
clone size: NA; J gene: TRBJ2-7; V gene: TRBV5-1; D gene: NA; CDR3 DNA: TGCGCCAGCAGCTTGGTTGGAGGCGGCGAGCAGTACTTC; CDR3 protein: CASSLVGGGEQYF
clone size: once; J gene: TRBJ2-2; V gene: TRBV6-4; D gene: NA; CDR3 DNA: TGTGCCAGCAGTGATTCCGGGGAGACCGGGGAGCTGTTTTTT; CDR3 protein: CASSDSGETGELFF
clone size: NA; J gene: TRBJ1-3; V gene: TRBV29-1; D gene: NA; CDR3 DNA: TGCAGCGTTGAAGCTGCAGGAGGTGGAAACACCATATATTTT; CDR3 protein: CSVEAAGGGNTIYF
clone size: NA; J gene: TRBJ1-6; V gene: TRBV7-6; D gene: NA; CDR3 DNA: TGTGCCAGCACCCTTCGGGGGCTGGGTAATTCACCCCTCCACTTT; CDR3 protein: CASTLRGLGNSPLHF
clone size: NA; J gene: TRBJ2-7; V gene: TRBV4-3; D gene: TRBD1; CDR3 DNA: TGCGCCAGCAGCCAAGGGACAGGGCCCTACGAGCAGTACTTC; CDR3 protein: CASSQGTGPYEQYF
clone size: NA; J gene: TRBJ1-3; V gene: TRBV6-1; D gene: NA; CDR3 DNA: TGTGCCAGCAGTGAAGGCAGGGTTAAAGTTAAATCTGGAAACACCATATATTTT; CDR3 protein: CASSEGRVKVKSGNTIYF
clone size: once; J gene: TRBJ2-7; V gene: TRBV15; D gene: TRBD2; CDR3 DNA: TGTGCCACCAGCAGCCGGGACCAGCGGGGCCGGTCCCCGGGGTTCTACGAGCAGTACTTC; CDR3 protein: CATSSRDQRGRSPGFYEQYF
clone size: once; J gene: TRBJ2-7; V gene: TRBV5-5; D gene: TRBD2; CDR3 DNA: TGTGCCAGCAGCCTCCGGGGGGCCTACGAGCAGTACTTC; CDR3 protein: CASSLRGAYEQYF
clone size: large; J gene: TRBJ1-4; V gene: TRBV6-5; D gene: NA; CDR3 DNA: TGTGCCAGCAGCCAGTCGTCCGGGGGTAATGAAAAACTGTTTTTT; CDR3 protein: CASSQSSGGNEKLFF
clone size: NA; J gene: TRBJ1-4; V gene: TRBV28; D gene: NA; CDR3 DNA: TGTGCCAGCAGTCCCCTAGTAGGGGGACTTTGGGAAAAACTGTTTTTT; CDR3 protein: CASSPLVGGLWEKLFF
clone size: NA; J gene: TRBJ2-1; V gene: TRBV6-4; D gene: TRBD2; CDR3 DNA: TGTGCCAGCAGTCCTACCGGGGAGCGGGGGGGCAATGAGCAGTTCTTC; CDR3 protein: CASSPTGERGGNEQFF
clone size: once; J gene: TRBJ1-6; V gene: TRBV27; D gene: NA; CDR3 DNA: TGTGCCAGCGGAATAAGATCACCCCTCCACTTT; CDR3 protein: CASGIRSPLHF
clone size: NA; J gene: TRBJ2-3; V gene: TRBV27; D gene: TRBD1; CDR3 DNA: TGTGCCAGCAGTTCCGGGACAGGGGTGGATACGCAGTATTTT; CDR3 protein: CASSSGTGVDTQYF
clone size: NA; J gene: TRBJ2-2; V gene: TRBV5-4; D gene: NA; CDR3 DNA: TGTGCCAGCATCCTAGACTCGACCGGGGAGCTGTTTTTT; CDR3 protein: CASILDSTGELFF
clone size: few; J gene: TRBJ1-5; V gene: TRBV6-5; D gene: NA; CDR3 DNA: TGTGCCAGCAGCCACGGGGCGGAGCCCCAGCATTTT; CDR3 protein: CASSHGAEPQHF
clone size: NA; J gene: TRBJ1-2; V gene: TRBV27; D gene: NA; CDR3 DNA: TGTGCCAGCAGTTTAGGCTCTGGATGGCTAAGGCGCTACACCTTC; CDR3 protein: CASSLGSGWLRRYTF
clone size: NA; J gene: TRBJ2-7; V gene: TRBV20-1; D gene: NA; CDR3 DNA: TGCAGTGCTGAGGGGGGGGACGAGCAGTACTTC; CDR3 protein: CSAEGGDEQYF
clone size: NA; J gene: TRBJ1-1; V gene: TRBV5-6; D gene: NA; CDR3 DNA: TGTGCCAGCAGCTTGGCCCCCGCGGGACACTTGAACACTGAAGCTTTCTTT; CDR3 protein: CASSLAPAGHLNTEAFF
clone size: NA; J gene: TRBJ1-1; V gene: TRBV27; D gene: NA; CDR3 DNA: TGTGCCAGCAGTTTAAAATTTCGGGGTGGATCGGCTGAAGCTTTCTTT; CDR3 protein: CASSLKFRGGSAEAFF
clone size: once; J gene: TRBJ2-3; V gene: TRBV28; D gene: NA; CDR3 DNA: TGTGCCAGCAGTTTTTTTCTGGGGGGCGGCCCAGATACGCAGTATTTT; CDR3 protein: CASSFFLGGGPDTQYF
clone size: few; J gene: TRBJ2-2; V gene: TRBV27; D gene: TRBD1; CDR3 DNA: TGTGCCAGCAGTTCGGACAGGGTGGACGCGAACACCGGGGAGCTGTTTTTT; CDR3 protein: CASSSDRVDANTGELFF
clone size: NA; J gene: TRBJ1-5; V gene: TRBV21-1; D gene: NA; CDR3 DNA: TGTGCCAGCAGCAAAGTTAGCTCGGAAACGATATTATATAGCAATCAGCCCCAGCATTTT; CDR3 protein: CASSKVSSETILYSNQPQHF
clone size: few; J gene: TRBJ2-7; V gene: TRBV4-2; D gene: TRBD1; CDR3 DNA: TGTGCCAGCAGCCAAGACCAGGGGGCGCGTCCCTACGAGCAGTACTTC; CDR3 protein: CASSQDQGARPYEQYF
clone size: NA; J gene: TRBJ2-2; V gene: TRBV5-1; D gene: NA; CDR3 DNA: TGCGCCAGCAGTTACTCCGGGGAGCTGTTTTTT; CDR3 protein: CASSYSGELFF
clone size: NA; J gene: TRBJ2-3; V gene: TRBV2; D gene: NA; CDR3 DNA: TGTGCCAGCACGGGGGGCGGTGTAGATACGCAGTATTTT; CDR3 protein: CASTGGGVDTQYF
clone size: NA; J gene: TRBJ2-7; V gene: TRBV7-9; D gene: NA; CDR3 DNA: TGTGCCAGCAGCCCCGGCATCGGGTACGAGCAGTACTTC; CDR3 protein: CASSPGIGYEQYF
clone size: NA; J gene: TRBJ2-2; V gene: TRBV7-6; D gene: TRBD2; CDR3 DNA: TGTGCCAGCAGCTCCCGACTAGCGGGGGGCACCTACACCGGGGAGCTGTTTTTT; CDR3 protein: CASSSRLAGGTYTGELFF
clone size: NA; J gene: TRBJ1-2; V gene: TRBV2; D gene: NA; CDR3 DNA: TGTGCCAGCAGTGGCGCGGAGTCTTATGGCTACACCTTC; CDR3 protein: CASSGAESYGYTF
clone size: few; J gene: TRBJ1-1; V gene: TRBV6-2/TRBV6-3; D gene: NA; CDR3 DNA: TGTGCCAGCAGTTACAGGGTTGGGGGAGCCCGGATGCACACTGAAGCTTTCTTT; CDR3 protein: CASSYRVGGARMHTEAFF
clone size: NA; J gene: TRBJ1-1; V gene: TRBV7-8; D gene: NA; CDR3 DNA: TGTGCCAGCAGCTTAAATAGGGGCACTGAAGCTTTCTTT; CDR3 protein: CASSLNRGTEAFF
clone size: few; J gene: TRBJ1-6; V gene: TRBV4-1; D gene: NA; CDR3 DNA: TGCGCCAGCAGCTTCTTGTCCGGGAATTCACCCCTCCACTTT; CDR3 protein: CASSFLSGNSPLHF
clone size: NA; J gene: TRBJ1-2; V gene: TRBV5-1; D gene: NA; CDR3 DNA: TGCGCCAGCAGCTTGGTCGGACTTAACTATGGCTACACCTTC; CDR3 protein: CASSLVGLNYGYTF
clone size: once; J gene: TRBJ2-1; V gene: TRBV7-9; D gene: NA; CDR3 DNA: TGTGCCAGCAGCTTAACTAGCCACGATGAGCAGTTCTTC; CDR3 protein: CASSLTSHDEQFF
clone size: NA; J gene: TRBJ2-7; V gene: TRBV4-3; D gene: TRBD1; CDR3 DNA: TGCGCCAGCAGCCGGGGGACAGGCAGGCCCTACGAGCAGTACTTC; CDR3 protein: CASSRGTGRPYEQYF
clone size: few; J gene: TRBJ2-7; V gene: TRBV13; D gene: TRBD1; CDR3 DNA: TGTGCCAGCAGCTTATTGGACAGGCTGGGGAAGCAGTACTTC; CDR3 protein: CASSLLDRLGKQYF
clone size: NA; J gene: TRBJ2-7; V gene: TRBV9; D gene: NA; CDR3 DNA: TGTGCCAGCAGCGGTGAAGGGCCGACCTACGAGCAGTACTTC; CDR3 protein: CASSGEGPTYEQYF
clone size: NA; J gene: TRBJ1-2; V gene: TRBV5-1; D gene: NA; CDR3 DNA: TGCGCCAGCAGCTCTGGGGGTTATGGCTACACCTTC; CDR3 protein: CASSSGGYGYTF
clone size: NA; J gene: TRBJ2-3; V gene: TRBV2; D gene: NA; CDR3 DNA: TGTGCCAGCAGTGAACCTGCGACTAGCACAGATACGCAGTATTTT; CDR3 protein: CASSEPATSTDTQYF
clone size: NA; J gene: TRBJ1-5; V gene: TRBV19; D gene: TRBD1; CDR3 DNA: TGTGCCAGTAGTCTTGACAGGGGGCTAGGCAATCAGCCCCAGCATTTT; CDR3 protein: CASSLDRGLGNQPQHF
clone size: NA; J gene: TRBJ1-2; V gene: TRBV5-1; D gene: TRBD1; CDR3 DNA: TGCGCCAGCAGCTTGCGGACAGGGCCCTCCTATGGCTACACCTTC; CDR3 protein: CASSLRTGPSYGYTF
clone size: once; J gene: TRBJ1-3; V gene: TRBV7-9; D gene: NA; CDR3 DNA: TGTGCCAGCAGCTTAGGCCCAATAAACACCATATATTTT; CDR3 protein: CASSLGPINTIYF
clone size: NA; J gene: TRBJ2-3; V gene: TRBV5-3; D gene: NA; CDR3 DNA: TGTGCCAGAAGCTTTGAGCTAACACCCACAGATACGCAGTATTTT; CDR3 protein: CARSFELTPTDTQYF
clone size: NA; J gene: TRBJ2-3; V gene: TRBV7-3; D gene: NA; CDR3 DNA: TGTGCCAGCAGCCCAAGACCCACAGATACGCAGTATTTT; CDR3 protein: CASSPRPTDTQYF
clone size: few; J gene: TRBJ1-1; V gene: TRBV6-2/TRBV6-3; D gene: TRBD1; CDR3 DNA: TGTGCCAGCACCTACTCCCCCACAGGGGTGAACACTGAAGCTTTCTTT; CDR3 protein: CASTYSPTGVNTEAFF
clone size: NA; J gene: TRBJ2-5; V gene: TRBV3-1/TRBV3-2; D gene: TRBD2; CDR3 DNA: TGTGCCAGCAGCCAACCCCTGACTAGCGGGGGACCCTACCAAGAGACCCAGTACTTC; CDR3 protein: CASSQPLTSGGPYQETQYF
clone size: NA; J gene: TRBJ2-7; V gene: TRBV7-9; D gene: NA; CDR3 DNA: TGTGCCAGCAGCTCGCAGGGTGAGGACGGCGAGCAGTACTTC; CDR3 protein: CASSSQGEDGEQYF
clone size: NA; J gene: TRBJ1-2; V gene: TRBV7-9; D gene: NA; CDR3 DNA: TGTGCCAGCAGGGAGGAGACTGCTAACTATGGCTACACCTTC; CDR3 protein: CASREETANYGYTF
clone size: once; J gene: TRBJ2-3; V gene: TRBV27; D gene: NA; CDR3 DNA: TGTGCCAGCCTTCCCTTTACGGGGTCCACAGATACGCAGTATTTT; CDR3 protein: CASLPFTGSTDTQYF
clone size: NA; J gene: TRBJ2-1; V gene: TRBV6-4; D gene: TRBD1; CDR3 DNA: TGTGCCAGCAGTCTGTGGACAGGTTACAATGAGCAGTTCTTC; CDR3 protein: CASSLWTGYNEQFF
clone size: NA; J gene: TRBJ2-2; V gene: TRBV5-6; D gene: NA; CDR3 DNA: TGTGCCAGCAGCTTGGCCGGGACCACCGGGGAGCTGTTTTTT; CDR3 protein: CASSLAGTTGELFF
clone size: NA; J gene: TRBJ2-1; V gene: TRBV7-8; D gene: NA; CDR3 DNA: TGTGCCAGCACCAACAGGTCGAGCTCCTACAATGAGCAGTTCTTC; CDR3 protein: CASTNRSSSYNEQFF
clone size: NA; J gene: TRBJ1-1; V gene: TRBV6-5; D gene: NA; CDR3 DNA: TGTGCCAGCAGCCTAGAGGGATTTGCGTATTTT; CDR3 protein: CASSLEGFAYF
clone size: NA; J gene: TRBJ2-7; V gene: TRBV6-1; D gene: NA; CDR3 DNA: TGTGCCAGCAGTGAAGGACAGTGGATTTACCCCGAGCAGTACTTC; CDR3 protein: CASSEGQWIYPEQYF
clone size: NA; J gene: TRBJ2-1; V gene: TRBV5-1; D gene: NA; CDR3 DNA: TGCGCCAGCAGCTTGGAATCGGCCTTCCCCTACCCGCGGGGTGAGCAGTTCTTC; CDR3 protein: CASSLESAFPYPRGEQFF
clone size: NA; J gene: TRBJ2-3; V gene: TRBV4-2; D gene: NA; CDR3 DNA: TGTGCCAGCAGCCAAATTATCGCCGGGTCGGCAGATACGCAGTATTTT; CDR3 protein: CASSQIIAGSADTQYF